These 28 T cell receptor beta chains were all obtained from the same sample, sequenced in a study of T cell responses to AZD1222 COVID-19 vaccine. This table comes from immunoSEQ multiplex PCR, and its TCRdb copy is limited to in-frame clones, with some not included. The sample contains about 180,000 clones, about 88% of which appear only once. This specimen was peripheral blood, taken 28 days after the second AZD1222 dose. These receptors were collected from an adult who received the AZD1222 COVID-19 vaccine.

The rearrangement links TRBV6-1 to TRBJ1-5; 7 nucleotides match TRBD1. The CDR3 has 14 amino acids. CDR1 MNHNS and CDR2 SASEGT come from the germline V gene. V was pared by 0 bases and J by 4 bases, with 0 bases of the junction left unmatched. The CDR3: CASSEAQGNQPQHF. CDR3 nucleotide sequence: TGTGCCAGCAGTGAAGCACAGGGGAATCAGCCCCAGCATTTT.

V is TRBV9 and J is TRBJ2-3; TRBD1 matches 12 bases. With 3 bases clipped from V and 5 bases from J, the junction kept 7 bases outside the gene matches. Germline CDR1 is SGDLS and CDR2 is YYNGEE. The CDR3 totals 16 residues. CDR3 in DNA: TGTGCCAGCAGCGATCCGGGACAGGGGGCACGAGATACGCAGTATTTT. It specifies CASSDPGQGARDTQYF.

CDR3 residues: CASSQDSLGSYEQYF. In DNA, the CDR3 is TGCGCCAGCAGCCAAGATAGTTTGGGCTCCTACGAGCAGTACTTC. The chain carries TRBV4-3 and TRBJ2-7, with D uncertain. The CDR3 runs to 15 residues. Germline assignment: CDR1 LGHNA and CDR2 YSLEER. V dropped 0 bases and J dropped 0 bases, with 9 bases sitting between them.

The chain couples TRBV27 to TRBJ2-5; 7 bases align to TRBD2. V shed 1 base, J shed 5 bases, and the junction held 16 bases outside the gene matches. This CDR3 region has 18 residues. Germline-derived CDR1 and CDR2 are MNHEY and SMNVEV (reference sequence). The CDR3: CASSLFQTRGGSDETQYF. For the CDR3, the DNA is TGTGCCAGCAGTTTATTCCAGACCCGTGGCGGGAGTGACGAGACCCAGTACTTC.

This chain uses TRBV6-1 with TRBJ2-7; D is perhaps TRBD2 (7 bases). Trimming cost V 4 bases and J 3 bases, with 31 bases left between them. There are 20 residues in the CDR3. Germline CDR1 and CDR2: MNHNS and SASEGT. CDR3 bases: TGTGCCAGCAGTGCCAAGCCGGGGGGCGCGATGGCGGGGGCCTACTACGAGCAGTACTTC. Protein: CASSAKPGGAMAGAYYEQYF.

This chain connects TRBV7-2 to TRBJ2-7; no firm D call. CDR1 is SGHTA, CDR2 FQGNSA, per germline. The CDR3 length is 11 residues. The V gene lost 7 bases and the J gene lost 0 bases, with 4 bases spanning the gap. CDR3 loop: CASTLSYEQYF. In nucleotides, the CDR3 is TGTGCCAGCACCCTCTCCTACGAGCAGTACTTC.

J is TRBJ1-4 and V is TRBV19; no reliable D call. The CDR3 has 14 amino acids. V shed 8 bases and J shed 6 bases, with 16 bases lying between them. Germline assignment: CDR1 LNHDA and CDR2 SQIVND (reference sequence). The CDR3 is CASGGGGRHEKLFF. In nucleotides, the CDR3 is TGTGCCAGTGGCGGAGGCGGCCGGCATGAAAAACTGTTTTTT.

V and J are TRBV3-1 (or the pseudogene TRBV3-2) and TRBJ2-2, with 7 nucleotides matching TRBD2. The junction had 10 bases not matched to a gene; V was cut back by 4 bases and J by 5 bases. Germline CDR1 and CDR2: LGHDT and YNNKEL (reference sequence). The CDR3 runs to 16 residues. The CDR3 sequence: CASSLLTSDLTGELFF. CDR3 DNA sequence: TGTGCCAGCAGCCTCCTCACTAGCGACCTTACCGGGGAGCTGTTTTTT.

This chain connects TRBV2 to TRBJ2-4; D is undetermined. The CDR3 extends over 15 amino acids. The germline CDR1 and CDR2 sequences are SNHLY and FYNNEI. V lost 6 bases and J 0 bases, leaving 12 bases between the germline ends. The CDR3 nucleotides are TGTGCCAGCAGCCAACGCTCGCTAGCCAAAAACATTCAGTACTTC. Translated: CASSQRSLAKNIQYF. Together with reference TRBV2 and TRBJ2-4, the CDR3 gives the full variable domain: EPEVTQTPSHQVTQMGQEVILRCVPISNHLYFYWYRQILGQKVEFLVSFYNNEISEKSEIFDDQFSVERPDGSNFTLKIRSTKLEDSAMYFCASSQRSLAKNIQYFGAGTRLSVL.

The J gene is TRBJ2-1, the V gene TRBV4-1; 12 bases map to TRBD1. CDR1 is MGHRA, CDR2 YSYEKL, per germline. The CDR3 consists of 16 residues. The ends lost 4 bases at V and 6 bases at J; junction bases unmatched: 7. The CDR3 is CASSPGQGARSNEQFF. The CDR3 region has the DNA TGCGCCAGCAGCCCGGGACAGGGGGCTAGGAGCAATGAGCAGTTCTTC.

The V and J genes are TRBV27 and TRBJ2-7; 12 nucleotides align to TRBD2. Germline V gene lookup returns CDR1 MNHEY and CDR2 SMNVEV (reference sequence). The CDR3 totals 16 residues. V lost 3 bases to trimming and J lost 2 bases; unmatched junction nucleotides: 5. CDR3 loop: CASSLATSGSAYEQYF. The DNA of the CDR3 is TGTGCCAGCAGTTTGGCGACTAGCGGGAGCGCCTACGAGCAGTACTTC.

The genes are TRBV2 and TRBJ2-7; 8 bases align to TRBD1. The V gene end was trimmed by 2 bases and the J gene end by 6 bases; junction bases not matched to a gene: 9. The CDR3 has 15 amino acids. Germline-derived CDR1 and CDR2 are SNHLY and FYNNEI. CDR3 residues: CASSERRAGGREQYF. The CDR3 coding sequence is TGTGCCAGCAGTGAAAGGAGGGCAGGGGGCCGCGAGCAGTACTTC. The complete variable domain, with remaining parts taken from reference TRBV2 and TRBJ2-7, reads EPEVTQTPSHQVTQMGQEVILRCVPISNHLYFYWYRQILGQKVEFLVSFYNNEISEKSEIFDDQFSVERPDGSNFTLKIRSTKLEDSAMYFCASSERRAGGREQYFGPGTRLTVT.

The chain links TRBV6-5 to TRBJ1-5, with a possible D match to TRBD1 (6 bases). The CDR3 runs to 13 residues. CDR1 MNHEY and CDR2 SVGAGI come from the germline V gene. V dropped 7 bases and J dropped 6 bases, with 13 bases sitting between them. CDR3 sequence reads: CASTLDSPQPQHF. CDR3 nucleotides: TGTGCCAGCACCTTGGACAGCCCTCAGCCCCAGCATTTT.

Here the CDR3 DNA reads TGTGCCAGCAGCCCACAGAGTACCTCCTACGAGCAGTACTTC. It encodes CASSPQSTSYEQYF. The V gene is TRBV7-3, the J gene TRBJ2-7; D is uncertain. V lost 5 bases, J lost 0 bases, and 11 bases lay in between. CDR3 length equals 14 residues. The germline gives CDR1 SGHTA, CDR2 FQGTGA.

This clone was picked up one time. J is TRBJ2-3 and V is TRBV4-1, with D perhaps matching TRBD1 or TRBD2 (6 bases each). V lost 2 bases, J lost 13 bases, and 22 bases lay in between. From germline, CDR1 is MGHRA and CDR2 YSYEKL. This CDR3 has 15 amino acids. The DNA for the CDR3 is TGCGCCAGCAGCCAATCAGCCCTAGAGGGGGGCCCGGAGTATTTT. Residues: CASSQSALEGGPEYF.

The V and J genes are TRBV7-2 and TRBJ2-5, with 9 bases aligning to TRBD2. The trim removed 11 bases at V and 2 bases at J, leaving 6 bases unmatched. Looked up from germline, CDR1 is SGHTA and CDR2 is FQGNSA. CDR3 length: 13 residues. CDR3 loop: CAGGAGGQETQYF. CDR3 nucleotides: TGTGCCGGAGGGGCGGGAGGGCAAGAGACCCAGTACTTC.

The chain recombines TRBV4-3 with TRBJ1-2, with no clear D. CDR3 length equals 15 residues. Germline-derived CDR1 and CDR2 are LGHNA and YSLEER. V was cut by 4 bases and J by 2 bases, with 14 bases left in between. The CDR3 spells CASSPVVGSNYGYTF. CDR3 coding DNA: TGCGCCAGCAGCCCTGTCGTGGGGAGCAACTATGGCTACACCTTC.

J is TRBJ2-7 and V is TRBV6-2 or TRBV6-3, with TRBD1 as a possible D gene (5 bases). V was clipped by 1 base and J by 0 bases, with 10 bases between them. This CDR3 is built from 15 residues. Germline V gene lookup returns CDR1 MNHEY and CDR2 SVGEGT. The CDR3 nucleotides read TGTGCCAGCAGTTACTACCAGGGAAGCTCCTACGAGCAGTACTTC. This codes for CASSYYQGSSYEQYF.

The chain is built from TRBV6-5 and TRBJ1-5; 8 bases fit TRBD1. CDR3 size: 14 residues. The germline CDR1 and CDR2 sequences are MNHEY and SVGAGI. V lost 6 bases and J lost 2; bases outside the gene matches: 3. CDR3 DNA: TGTGCCAGCAGCGGACAGGGTGGCAATCAGCCCCAGCATTTT. Residues: CASSGQGGNQPQHF.

The chain combines TRBV5-1 with TRBJ2-1; D not certain. V dropped 4 bases and J dropped 1 base, with 12 bases sitting between them. CDR3 length: 15 residues. Germline V gives CDR1 SGHRS, CDR2 YFSETQ. The CDR3 loop reads CASSPEAVSYNEQFF. In nucleotides, the CDR3 is TGCGCCAGCAGCCCCGAAGCAGTATCCTACAATGAGCAGTTCTTC.

The gene calls are TRBV23-1 and TRBJ2-5; 13 nucleotides agree with TRBD2. Being an ORF, TRBV23-1 has a function that is uncertain. J gave up 2 bases and V 3 bases, and 6 bases lay outside the gene matches. This CDR3 has 17 residues. The CDR3 region is CASSHVLAGGPQETQYF. DNA of the CDR3: TGCGCCAGCAGTCATGTACTAGCGGGAGGGCCGCAAGAGACCCAGTACTTC.

The rearrangement links TRBV28 to TRBJ2-3; TRBD2 agrees at 12 bases. Germline V gives CDR1 MDHEN, CDR2 SYDVKM. The CDR3 spans 17 residues. J was trimmed by 2 bases and V by 5 bases; bases with no gene match: 8. The CDR3 reads CASSGEGTSGYTDTQYF. CDR3 DNA sequence: TGTGCCAGCAGTGGGGAAGGGACTAGCGGGTACACAGATACGCAGTATTTT.

This clone was picked up a small number of times. This chain uses TRBV27 with TRBJ1-2, with 7 bases aligning to TRBD1. With 4 bases clipped from V and 4 bases from J, the junction kept 9 bases outside the gene matches. This CDR3 is 15 amino acids long. The V gene's germline CDR1 is MNHEY and CDR2 SMNVEV (reference sequence). The CDR3 DNA follows: TGTGCCAGCAGTTCGGATCGACAGGGACTCTATGGCTACACCTTC. Residues: CASSSDRQGLYGYTF.

This sequence joins TRBV2 and TRBJ2-7; TRBD1 aligns across 8 bases. Germline V lookup: CDR1 SNHLY, CDR2 FYNNEI. V lost 5 bases and J lost 2; bases outside the gene matches: 5. CDR3 length equals 14 residues. CDR3: CASSPQGDPYEQYF. In DNA, the CDR3 is TGTGCCAGCAGTCCACAGGGGGACCCCTACGAGCAGTACTTC.

In this sample, this clone turned up a few times. The rearrangement links TRBV28 to TRBJ2-3; D gene unclear. Per germline, CDR1 MDHEN and CDR2 SYDVKM. The CDR3 extends over 12 amino acids. V was pared by 1 base and J by 2 bases, with 1 base between. CDR3 in amino acids: CASSLYTDTQYF. DNA for the CDR3: TGTGCCAGCAGTTTATACACAGATACGCAGTATTTT.

The chain carries TRBV10-3 and TRBJ2-1, with TRBD2 matching 9 bases. Germline CDR1 and CDR2: ENHRY and SYGVKD. The J segment lost 7 bases and the V segment lost 8 bases, leaving 6 bases of the junction unmatched. The CDR3 is made up of 13 amino acids. CDR3 nucleotide sequence: TGTGCCATCGGACTCGCGGGAGGGAATGAGCAGTTCTTC. Its protein product is CAIGLAGGNEQFF.

In DNA, the CDR3 is TGCGCCAGCAGCCCACTATTGTCTAGTACAGGGGGCCCCGGGGAGCTGTTTTTT. Its translation is CASSPLLSSTGGPGELFF. The J gene is TRBJ2-2, the V gene TRBV5-1, with TRBD1 identical over 9 bases. The CDR3 loop spans 18 amino acids. CDR1 and CDR2 (germline): SGHRS, YFSETQ. The V gene end was trimmed by 4 bases and the J gene end by 6 bases; junction bases not matched to a gene: 16.

The chain couples TRBV6-2 or TRBV6-3 to TRBJ2-7; D unresolved. The CDR3 has 13 amino acids. The V end was cut by 2 bases, the J end by 4 bases, with 9 bases between. Per the germline V gene, CDR1 is MNHEY and CDR2 is SVGEGT. The CDR3 region has the DNA TGTGCCAGCAGTTACCCCGCAACTTACGAGCAGTACTTC. Protein sequence: CASSYPATYEQYF.